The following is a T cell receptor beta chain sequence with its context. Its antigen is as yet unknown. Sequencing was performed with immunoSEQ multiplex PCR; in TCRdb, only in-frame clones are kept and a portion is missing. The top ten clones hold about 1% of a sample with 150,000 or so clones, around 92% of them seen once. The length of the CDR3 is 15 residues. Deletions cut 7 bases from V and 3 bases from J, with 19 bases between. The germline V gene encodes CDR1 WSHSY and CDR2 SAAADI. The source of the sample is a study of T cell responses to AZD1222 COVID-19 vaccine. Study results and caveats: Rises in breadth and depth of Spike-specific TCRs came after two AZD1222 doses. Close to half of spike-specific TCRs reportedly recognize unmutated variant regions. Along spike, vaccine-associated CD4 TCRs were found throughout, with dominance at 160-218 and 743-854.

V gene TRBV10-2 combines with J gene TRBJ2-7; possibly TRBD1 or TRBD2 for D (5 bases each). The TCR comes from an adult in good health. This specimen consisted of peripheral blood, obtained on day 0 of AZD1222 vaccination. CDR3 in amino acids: CASKGRGAEIYEQYF. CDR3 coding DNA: TGCGCCAGCAAAGGACGAGGGGCCGAGATCTACGAGCAGTACTTC.